A single sample gave rise to the 15 T cell receptor beta chains below, sequenced in a study of OX40 agonist ivuxolimab in advanced cancers. This table comes from immunoSEQ multiplex PCR, and its TCRdb copy is limited to in-frame clones, with some not included. The repertoire holds more than 45,000 clones, with about 88% as singletons. This material consisted of CD4+ or CD8+ T cells sorted from blood, taken in a trial of the OX40 agonist ivuxolimab. The receptors come from an adult with an advanced solid tumor such as melanoma, head and neck, liver or kidney cancer.

The chain recombines TRBV27 with TRBJ2-3; 11 bases match TRBD1. The CDR3 loop spans 16 amino acids. Germline trimming cut 5 bases from V and 8 bases from J; bases unmatched to any gene: 12. CDR1 and CDR2 (germline): MNHEY, SMNVEV (reference sequence). CDR3 sequence (DNA): TGTGCCAGCAGTAGGACAGGGGGCGCGGTTTCGGGTACGCAGTATTTT. Protein product: CASSRTGGAVSGTQYF.

This clone is classed as medium-sized (0.01 to 0.1%). J is TRBJ1-2 and V is TRBV30; D possibly corresponds to TRBD1 (6 bases). This CDR3 region has 13 residues. Germline-derived CDR1 and CDR2 are GTSNPN and SVGIG (reference sequence). The ends were cut back, 2 bases at V and 8 bases at J, with 15 bases in the middle. Written as DNA, the CDR3 is TGTGCCTGGAGTCCGCCGGGACATAGGGGCTACACCTTC. This codes for CAWSPPGHRGYTF.

J is TRBJ2-1 and V is TRBV2, with 7 bases lining up with TRBD1. This CDR3 comprises 14 residues. V shed 4 bases, J shed 8 bases, and the junction held 8 bases outside the gene matches. Germline loops: CDR1 SNHLY, CDR2 FYNNEI. CDR3 sequence (DNA): TGTGCCAGCAGTGGACAGGGAAGCACCTATGAGCAGTTCTTC. This encodes CASSGQGSTYEQFF.

The gene calls are TRBV2 and TRBJ2-5; no reliable D call. The germline V gene has CDR1 SNHLY and CDR2 FYNNEI. V shed 11 bases and J shed 4 bases, with 11 bases lying between them. This CDR3 is 11 amino acids long. DNA for the CDR3: TGTGCCGCCACGACGGGAGAGACCCAGTACTTC. Amino acid sequence: CAATTGETQYF.

The rearrangement joins TRBV29-1 to TRBJ1-2; TRBD1 is a possible D gene (6 bases). V lost 4 bases, J lost 3 bases, and 18 bases lay in between. CDR1 SQVTM and CDR2 ANQGSEA come from the germline V gene. The CDR3 covers 15 residues. This CDR3 reads CSVVSHRATDYGYTF. The CDR3 DNA follows: TGCAGCGTTGTCTCACACAGGGCCACGGACTATGGCTACACCTTC.

This chain links TRBV12-5 with TRBJ1-5; weak D call: TRBD1 (5 bases). The CDR3 totals 14 residues. Looked up from germline, CDR1 is LGHNT and CDR2 is FRNRAP. Trimming removed 1 base from V and 3 bases from J, with 7 bases in between. The CDR3: CASGLGRDNQPQHF. The CDR3 DNA reads TGTGCTAGTGGTTTGGGCAGGGACAATCAGCCCCAGCATTTT.

This clone was observed a few times. At one end the junction does not follow the germline gene, possibly because of a read error. The chain couples TRBV2 to TRBJ1-1; no clear D gene. Germline V CDR1 and CDR2: SNHLY, FYNNEI. The CDR3 has 13 amino acids. CDR3 residues: CAGSSERDTEAFF. Here the CDR3 DNA reads TGTGCCGGCAGCAGTGAGAGGGACACTGAAGCTTTCTTT.

CDR3 loop: CASSTLRRLVSYNEQFF. In nucleotides, the CDR3 is TGTGCCAGCAGCACCTTACGCCGACTGGTCTCCTACAATGAGCAGTTCTTC. This sequence joins TRBV11-1 and TRBJ2-1, with D unresolved. CDR1 SGHAT and CDR2 FQDESV come from the germline V gene (reference sequence). There are 17 residues in the CDR3. V was clipped by 5 bases and J by 0 bases, with 17 bases between them.

This chain connects TRBV5-1 to TRBJ1-2, with D perhaps matching TRBD1 (5 bases). The V and J ends lost 4 bases and 2 bases respectively, with 18 bases between them. CDR3 length: 16 residues. Germline loops: CDR1 SGHRS, CDR2 YFSETQ. CDR3 loop: CASSREPGRLNYGYTF. In DNA form, the CDR3 reads TGCGCCAGCAGCCGCGAACCGGGACGCCTAAACTATGGCTACACCTTC.

The chain carries TRBV10-1 and TRBJ1-2; D call uncertain. Trimming shortened V by 3 bases and J by 2 bases, and 7 bases separated the two germline ends. The germline V gene encodes CDR1 WNHNN and CDR2 SYGVQD (reference sequence). This CDR3 is built from 13 residues. The chain's CDR3 is CASSDFLNYGYTF. Here the CDR3 DNA reads TGCGCCAGCAGTGATTTTCTGAACTATGGCTACACCTTC.

The chain links TRBV5-5 to TRBJ1-2; TRBD1 agrees at 9 bases. Germline loops: CDR1 SGHKS, CDR2 YYEKEE (reference sequence). V lost 4 bases and J lost 3; bases outside the gene matches: 4. The CDR3 runs 14 residues. The CDR3 spells CASSADRGYYGYTF. In DNA form, the CDR3 reads TGTGCCAGCAGCGCGGACAGGGGATACTATGGCTACACCTTC.

In its sample, this clone was seen once. The chain combines TRBV4-1 with TRBJ2-3; possibly TRBD1 or TRBD2 for D (5 bases each). Germline CDR1 reads MGHRA; CDR2 reads YSYEKL. This CDR3 contains 15 residues. The V and J ends lost 1 base and 1 base respectively, with 9 bases between them. Here the CDR3 DNA reads TGCGCCAGCAGCCAAGTAGGGACCGGCACAGATACGCAGTATTTT. Its protein product is CASSQVGTGTDTQYF.

This CDR3 is CASSFGTGGVEKLFF. The CDR3 nucleotides are TGTGCCAGCAGCTTTGGAACAGGGGGAGTGGAAAAACTGTTTTTT. The genes are TRBV11-2 and TRBJ1-4, with TRBD1 matching 8 bases. J gave up 8 bases and V 3 bases, and 8 bases lay outside the gene matches. Germline loops: CDR1 SGHAT, CDR2 FQNNGV. This CDR3 region has 15 residues.

The genes are TRBV12-5 and TRBJ2-1; 9 nucleotides align to TRBD2. V shed 0 bases, J shed 3 bases, and the junction held 6 bases outside the gene matches. This CDR3 contains 17 residues. CDR1 is LGHNT and CDR2 is FRNRAP in the germline V gene. CDR3 protein: CASGLVLLAGSYNEQFF. CDR3 nucleotide sequence: TGTGCTAGTGGTTTGGTACTGCTAGCGGGAAGCTACAATGAGCAGTTCTTC.

The chain has TRBV5-1 and TRBJ2-3; D unclear. The CDR3 is 16 residues long. Trimming cost V 0 bases and J 1 base, with 12 bases left between them. Germline V CDR1 and CDR2: SGHRS, YFSETQ. CDR3 in DNA: TGCGCCAGCAGCTTGGCCACTGGACGGGGCACAGATACGCAGTATTTT. Amino acid sequence: CASSLATGRGTDTQYF. The variable domain in full, with the rest retrieved from reference TRBV5-1 and TRBJ2-3, is KAGVTQTPRYLIKTRGQQVTLSCSPISGHRSVSWYQQTPGQGLQFLFEYFSETQRNKGNFPGRFSGRQFSNSRSEMNVSTLELGDSALYLCASSLATGRGTDTQYFGPGTRLTVL.